The clone carrying this T cell receptor beta chain was detected ten times or more. Its antigen remains unknown. The data were taken from a study of spatial heterogeneity in lung cancer. Overall study context: Each time, sequencing found more beta-chain sequences than alpha-chain sequences. Study-level findings and limits: Ubiquitous expanded tumor TCRs were observed in blood more at resection than follow-up.

Time point meaning: sample taken at primary tumor resection. Whole RNA, which was extracted from tumor, nontumor lung tissue or frozen PBMC, was sequenced without any cell sorting. Donation came from 70 or so patients with untreated early-stage non-small cell lung cancer. Trimming shortened V by 0 bases and J by 0 bases, and 12 bases separated the two germline ends. The CDR3 is 16 residues long. CDR1 is GTSNPN and CDR2 is SVGIG in the germline V gene (reference sequence). Unique molecular identifiers tagged every individual TCR cDNA molecule. In TCRdb, the 5' RACE reads were re-called with MiXCR into one record per CDR3 protein. Here the sample spans around 14,000 distinct CDR3 sequences, about 10% being singletons.

The sample in question was PBMCs, obtained at surgery. This chain connects TRBV30 to TRBJ1-5; a weak D match, TRBD1 (6 bases). The clonotype was recovered from a female donor with early-stage non-small cell lung cancer. Here the CDR3 DNA reads TGTGCCTGGAGTGTAGGACAGCCAGATAGCAATCAGCCCCAGCATTTT. Its protein is CAWSVGQPDSNQPQHF.